The 20 T cell receptor beta chains below were found in one sample sequenced in a study of blood T cell repertoires in COVID-19. Clones were sequenced by immunoSEQ multiplex PCR, and TCRdb holds only the in-frame ones, with some missing. The data show about 170,000 clones, with around four fifths seen just once and approximately 8% held by the top ten. The sample consisted of peripheral blood. The receptor set was obtained from an elderly woman with COVID-19, enrolled during active disease.

The V call is TRBV28, the J call TRBJ1-5, with TRBD1 identical over 7 bases. Germline V gene data show CDR1 as MDHEN and CDR2 as SYDVKM. This CDR3 contains 15 residues. V lost 5 bases, J lost 6 bases, and 10 bases stayed unmatched. This CDR3 reads CASSPRTGWIQPQHF. The DNA of the CDR3 is TGTGCCAGCAGTCCCCGGACAGGTTGGATTCAGCCCCAGCATTTT.

This clone was seen more than once but under ten times. The chain employs TRBV3-1 (or the pseudogene TRBV3-2) and TRBJ2-5; no definite D call. The CDR3 has 12 amino acids. Germline V gene sequence: CDR1 LGHDT, CDR2 YNNKEL (reference sequence). The V end was cut by 0 bases, the J end by 7 bases, with 6 bases between. The DNA of the CDR3 is TGTGCCAGCAGCCAAGATTACGGGACCCAGTACTTC. Amino acids: CASSQDYGTQYF.

The chain links TRBV2 to TRBJ1-1; D remains unclear. Germline V gene data show CDR1 as SNHLY and CDR2 as FYNNEI. The CDR3 covers 10 residues. V lost 8 bases, J lost 7 bases, and 8 bases lay in between. Here the CDR3 DNA reads TGTGCCAGCCGCGACAATGAAGCTTTCTTT. It yields the protein CASRDNEAFF.

With regard to this clone: One end of the junction fails to match germline, which may point to a read error. The chain employs TRBV6-1 and TRBJ1-5; 7 positions match TRBD1. Germline assignment: CDR1 MNHNS and CDR2 SASEGT. This CDR3 has 14 amino acids. CDR3 residues: CASRDRVLGQPQHF. The CDR3 nucleotides read TGTGCCAGCCGTGACAGGGTCCTTGGTCAGCCCCAGCATTTT.

The chain carries TRBV15 and TRBJ2-5; TRBD2 is a possible D gene (7 bases). V was shortened by 5 bases and J by 7 bases, with 20 bases between the two germline ends. This CDR3 contains 15 residues. CDR1 is LNHNV, CDR2 YYDKDF, per germline (reference sequence). CDR3 DNA sequence: TGTGCCACCAGCCCTGCGGGGGCTCACAGGGCGACCCAGTACTTC. The encoded protein is CATSPAGAHRATQYF.

This rearrangement joins TRBV6-1 to TRBJ1-4, with D tentatively TRBD1 (5 bases). CDR3 size: 16 residues. V shed 4 bases and J shed 2 bases, with 14 bases lying between them. The germline CDR1 and CDR2 sequences are MNHNS and SASEGT. DNA of the CDR3: TGTGCCAGCAGTGGGCAACGGGGGTCGACTAATGAAAAACTGTTTTTT. It specifies CASSGQRGSTNEKLFF.

The chain combines TRBV29-1 with TRBJ1-1, with TRBD1 as a possible D gene (6 bases). The CDR3 loop spans 14 amino acids. Germline lookup yields CDR1 SQVTM and CDR2 ANQGSEA. The V gene lost 6 bases and the J gene lost 0 bases, with 14 bases spanning the gap. CDR3 loop: CSVSTGTMNTEAFF. CDR3 nucleotides: TGCAGCGTGTCTACAGGGACCATGAACACTGAAGCTTTCTTT.

The chain recombines TRBV5-1 with TRBJ1-3; perhaps TRBD1 as D (6 bases). Germline lookup yields CDR1 SGHRS and CDR2 YFSETQ. This CDR3 is built from 13 residues. V lost 4 bases and J lost 9, with 14 bases in between. Written as DNA, the CDR3 is TGCGCCAGCAGCCAAGGGACATGGAGCACCATATATTTT. Protein sequence: CASSQGTWSTIYF.

About this clone itself: This sample includes further DNA sequences coding for the same CDR3. CDR3 in DNA: TGCAGTGCTAGCCAGTACAATGAGCAGTTCTTC. Its translation is CSASQYNEQFF. The chain links TRBV20-1 to TRBJ2-1; no clear D gene. The V end was cut by 3 bases, the J end by 4 bases, with 4 bases between. Germline lookup yields CDR1 DFQATT and CDR2 SNEGSKA (reference sequence). This CDR3 contains 11 residues.

This chain links TRBV5-6 with TRBJ1-3, with 7 bases that match TRBD1. Trimming at V came to 1 base and at J to 1 base, leaving 8 bases not matched to a gene. This CDR3 contains 17 residues. Germline CDR1 and CDR2: SGHDT and YYEEEE. CDR3 nucleotides: TGTGCCAGCAGCTTGACCCCTACAGGGGTGTCTGGAAACACCATATATTTT. It yields the protein CASSLTPTGVSGNTIYF.

The chain's CDR3 is CASSNQTSGSYEQYF. The CDR3 region has the DNA TGTGCCAGCAGCAATCAGACTAGCGGATCCTACGAGCAGTACTTC. The V and J genes are TRBV3-1 (or the pseudogene TRBV3-2) and TRBJ2-7, with 9 bases fitting TRBD2. V gave up 5 bases and J gave up 1 base; unmatched junction bases: 6. This CDR3 region has 15 residues. Germline loops: CDR1 LGHDT, CDR2 YNNKEL (reference sequence).

V gene TRBV5-1 combines with J gene TRBJ1-1, with D possibly being TRBD1 (5 bases). The CDR3 is 15 residues long. Trimming removed 5 bases from V and 0 bases from J, with 14 bases in between. Germline CDR1 SGHRS, CDR2 YFSETQ. CDR3 amino acids: CASSQQTEMNTEAFF. The DNA of the CDR3 is TGCGCCAGCAGTCAGCAGACAGAAATGAACACTGAAGCTTTCTTT. The full variable domain, in which reference TRBV5-1 and TRBJ1-1 provide the parts outside the CDR3, is KAGVTQTPRYLIKTRGQQVTLSCSPISGHRSVSWYQQTPGQGLQFLFEYFSETQRNKGNFPGRFSGRQFSNSRSEMNVSTLELGDSALYLCASSQQTEMNTEAFFGQGTRLTVV.

This chain uses TRBV19 with TRBJ1-5; maybe TRBD1 (5 bases). The V end lost 4 bases, the J end lost 2 bases, and 12 bases lay between the germline ends. The germline V gene has CDR1 LNHDA and CDR2 SQIVND (reference sequence). This CDR3 is 15 amino acids long. The CDR3 sequence: CASSTTARGNQPQHF. The CDR3, as DNA: TGTGCCAGTAGTACGACAGCGAGAGGCAATCAGCCCCAGCATTTT.

V gene TRBV29-1 combines with J gene TRBJ1-3; possibly TRBD1 for D (5 bases). The germline V and J ends were trimmed by 6 bases and 1 base, with 7 bases remaining between them. The CDR3 length is 12 residues. Germline CDR1 reads SQVTM; CDR2 reads ANQGSEA. The CDR3 DNA sequence: TGCAGCGTCAGGGTTTCTGGAAACACCATATATTTT. Its translation: CSVRVSGNTIYF.

V gene TRBV7-2 combines with J gene TRBJ1-3; 7 nucleotides match TRBD1. Trimming cost V 5 bases and J 2 bases; bases outside gene matches: 9. In germline, CDR1 is SGHTA, CDR2 FQGNSA. This CDR3 is 16 amino acids long. CDR3 sequence: CASSTRTGNAGNTIYF. The CDR3 DNA is TGTGCCAGCAGCACGCGGACAGGCAACGCTGGAAACACCATATATTTT.

The gene calls are TRBV5-1 and TRBJ2-1; 7 positions match TRBD2. The CDR3 is 15 residues long. Germline CDR1 reads SGHRS; CDR2 reads YFSETQ. V gave up 2 bases and J gave up 1 base; unmatched junction bases: 3. CDR3 amino acids: CASSFQAGSYNEQFF. CDR3 sequence (DNA): TGCGCCAGCAGCTTTCAAGCGGGATCCTACAATGAGCAGTTCTTC.

The chain recombines TRBV6-5 with TRBJ2-1; TRBD1 is a possible D gene (5 bases). Trimming stripped 6 bases from V and 10 bases from J, with 13 bases between. Germline CDR1 is MNHEY and CDR2 is SVGAGI. The CDR3 is 12 amino acids. The CDR3 region has the DNA TGTGCCAGCAGGCCACCCAAGGGGGAGCAGTTCTTC. Protein: CASRPPKGEQFF.

The V call is TRBV27, the J call TRBJ2-2; the match to TRBD2 covers 14 bases. Trimming took 5 bases from V and 6 from J; bases not matched to a gene: 8. CDR3 size: 17 residues. Germline V gene data show CDR1 as MNHEY and CDR2 as SMNVEV (reference sequence). The CDR3 nucleotides read TGTGCCAGCAGTCGACTAGCGGGAGGGGGGATGGCCGGGGAGCTGTTTTTT. This encodes CASSRLAGGGMAGELFF.

This chain links TRBV5-1 with TRBJ2-5, with 9 bases that match TRBD2. The V segment lost 3 bases and the J segment 4 bases; nucleotides outside the gene matches: 4. Germline values: CDR1 SGHRS, CDR2 YFSETQ. This CDR3 is built from 14 residues. In nucleotides, the CDR3 is TGCGCCAGCAGCTCAAGCGGGGGGTCAGAGACCCAGTACTTC. This gives the protein CASSSSGGSETQYF.

The rearrangement links TRBV7-2 to TRBJ2-7; 14 bases agree with TRBD2. The CDR3 sequence is 18 residues long. The V segment lost 5 bases and the J segment 0 bases; nucleotides outside the gene matches: 9. Germline CDR1 and CDR2: SGHTA and FQGNSA. CDR3 in DNA: TGTGCCAGCAGCATATCGACTAGCGGGGGGGTGAGCTCCTACGAGCAGTACTTC. It translates to CASSISTSGGVSSYEQYF.